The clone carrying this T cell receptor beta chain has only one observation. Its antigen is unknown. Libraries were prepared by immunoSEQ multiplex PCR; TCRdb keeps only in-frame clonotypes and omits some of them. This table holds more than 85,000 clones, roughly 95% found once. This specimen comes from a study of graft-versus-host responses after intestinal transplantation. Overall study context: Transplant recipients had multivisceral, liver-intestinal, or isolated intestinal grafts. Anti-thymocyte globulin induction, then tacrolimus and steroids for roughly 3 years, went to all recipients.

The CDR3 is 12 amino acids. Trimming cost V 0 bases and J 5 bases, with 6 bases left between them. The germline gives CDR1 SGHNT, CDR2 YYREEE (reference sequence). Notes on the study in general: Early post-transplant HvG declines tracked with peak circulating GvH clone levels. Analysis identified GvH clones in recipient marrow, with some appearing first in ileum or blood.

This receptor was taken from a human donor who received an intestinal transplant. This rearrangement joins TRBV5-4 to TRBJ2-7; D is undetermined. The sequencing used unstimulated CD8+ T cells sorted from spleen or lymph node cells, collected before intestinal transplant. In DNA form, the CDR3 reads TGTGCCAGCAGCTTGGGTCTAAACGAGCAGTACTTC. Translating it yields CASSLGLNEQYF.